A selection of T cell receptor beta chains follows, all from one sample in a study of T cells in Graves' hyperthyroidism and ophthalmopathy. Each CDR3 protein gets one entry after TCRdb re-called the multiplex PCR reads with MiXCR. The table shows some 650,000 distinct CDR3 sequences, with more than 15% occurring only once. Source material: blood. All receptors derive from a woman between 40 and 50 years old with Graves' ophthalmopathy. CDR3s include the opening cysteine and the closing phenylalanine or tryptophan. A D gene is named only where the DNA matches it firmly. Size values are once, few and many counts, or a class for expanded clones, and some rows have none.

D,size,V,J,CDR3,DNA
.,many,TRBV30,TRBJ2-1,CAWSLQDNEQFF,TGTGCCTGGAGTCTTCAGGACAATGAGCAGTTCTTC
TRBD2,many,TRBV7-2,TRBJ2-3,CASSLRLAATDTQYF,TGTGCCAGCAGCTTAAGGCTAGCGGCGACAGATACGCAGTATTTT
.,few,TRBV5-1,TRBJ2-5,CASSIAGTVQETQYF,TGCGCCAGCAGTATTGCGGGGACAGTCCAAGAGACCCAGTACTTC
TRBD2,many,TRBV30,TRBJ2-3,CAWSVPGGKDTQYF,TGTGCCTGGAGTGTCCCGGGGGGGAAAGATACGCAGTATTTT
.,.,TRBV6-2/TRBV6-3,TRBJ2-2,CASGRMATGELFF,TGTGCCAGCGGAAGGATGGCCACCGGGGAGCTGTTTTTT
.,.,TRBV14,TRBJ2-5,CASSGTYEETQYF,TGTGCCAGCAGCGGTACTTACGAAGAGACCCAGTACTTC
.,many,TRBV18,TRBJ1-1,CASSGRDRTEAFF,TGTGCCAGCTCAGGAAGGGATCGAACTGAAGCTTTCTTT
.,.,TRBV5-1,TRBJ2-3,CASSDNPPDTQYF,TGCGCCAGCAGCGATAACCCACCCGATACGCAGTATTTT
.,.,TRBV10-3,TRBJ2-3,CAISGDLIDTQYF,TGTGCCATCAGTGGGGACCTCATAGATACGCAGTATTTT
.,.,TRBV29-1,TRBJ2-7,CSVLQDYEQYF,TGCAGCGTCTTGCAGGACTACGAGCAGTACTTC
.,many,TRBV20-1,TRBJ1-1,CSVENTEAFF,TGCAGTGTTGAGAACACTGAAGCTTTCTTT
.,.,TRBV7-7,TRBJ1-1,CASSLARRGAFF,TGTGCTAGCAGCTTAGCGAGGAGGGGAGCTTTCTTT
.,.,TRBV11-3,TRBJ2-2,CASSTTLGELFF,TGTGCCAGCAGCACGACTCTCGGGGAGCTGTTTTTT
TRBD1,.,TRBV5-1,TRBJ1-1,CASSLGSGQQNTEAFF,TGCGCCAGCAGCTTAGGGTCGGGACAGCAGAACACTGAAGCTTTCTTT
TRBD2,many,TRBV27,TRBJ2-3,CASSSLKAGGLADTQYF,TGTGCCAGCAGTTCCTTGAAAGCGGGGGGGCTAGCAGATACGCAGTATTTT
.,many,TRBV27,TRBJ2-7,CASSTHGPFSEQYF,TGTGCCAGCAGTACCCATGGACCGTTCTCCGAGCAGTACTTC
.,few,TRBV7-9,TRBJ1-1,CASSPRAVGTEAFF,TGTGCCAGCAGCCCCAGGGCGGTCGGAACTGAAGCTTTCTTT
.,.,TRBV20-1,TRBJ2-7,CSAQRLQGIGSYEQYF,TGCAGTGCTCAGCGGCTCCAGGGAATTGGTTCCTACGAGCAGTACTTC
.,many,TRBV20-1,TRBJ1-1,CSARGQLNTEAFF,TGCAGTGCTAGAGGTCAGCTGAACACTGAAGCTTTCTTT
.,many,TRBV7-9,TRBJ2-3,CASSPSRIRTDTQYF,TGTGCCAGCAGTCCGTCTAGAATAAGGACAGATACGCAGTATTTT
.,many,TRBV27,TRBJ2-3,CASSLLLGRDTQYF,TGTGCCAGCAGTTTATTATTAGGCAGGGATACGCAGTATTTT
.,many,TRBV6-1,TRBJ2-5,CASIGTQGRNQETQYF,TGTGCCAGCATTGGGACCCAGGGAAGGAACCAAGAGACCCAGTACTTC
TRBD2,few,TRBV7-3,TRBJ2-7,CASSPRGGRGYEQYF,TGTGCCAGCAGCCCAAGGGGCGGGAGAGGTTACGAGCAGTACTTC
TRBD1,.,TRBV9,TRBJ2-5,CASSVGQGRETQYF,TGTGCCAGCAGCGTAGGACAGGGGCGAGAGACCCAGTACTTC
TRBD1,many,TRBV5-1,TRBJ1-5,CASSPNSGGGNQPQHF,TGCGCCAGCAGCCCCAACTCAGGGGGAGGCAATCAGCCCCAGCATTTT
.,.,TRBV6-1,TRBJ1-5,CASMGGGSQPQHF,TGTGCCAGCATGGGTGGGGGCTCTCAGCCCCAGCATTTT
.,few,TRBV28,TRBJ2-6,CASSSATESGANVLTF,TGTGCCAGCAGTTCCGCGACGGAGTCTGGGGCCAACGTCCTGACTTTC
TRBD1,many,TRBV6-1,TRBJ2-7,CATGLRGTGPYEQYF,TGTGCCACCGGACTCCGAGGGACAGGGCCTTACGAGCAGTACTTC
.,many,TRBV30,TRBJ1-1,CAWRRGTLEAFF,TGTGCCTGGAGGCGTGGGACACTTGAAGCTTTCTTT
.,many,TRBV18,TRBJ1-4,CASSPYVSEKLFF,TGTGCCAGCTCACCTTACGTGAGTGAAAAACTGTTTTTT
TRBD1,.,TRBV5-1,TRBJ2-3,CASSADRTSTDTQYF,TGCGCCAGCAGTGCGGACAGGACTAGCACAGATACGCAGTATTTT
.,.,TRBV6-1,TRBJ2-7,CASSPINLYEQYF,TGTGCCAGCAGTCCAATAAACCTCTACGAGCAGTACTTC
.,many,TRBV6-1,TRBJ2-1,CASSPTDPPHEQFF,TGTGCCAGCAGTCCGACGGATCCACCGCATGAGCAGTTCTTC
TRBD1,many,TRBV30,TRBJ2-7,CAWSGSGTVFGEQYF,TGTGCCTGGAGTGGCTCAGGGACAGTATTCGGCGAGCAGTACTTC
.,many,TRBV20-1,TRBJ2-5,CSASLAAETQYF,TGCAGTGCTAGTCTAGCAGCAGAGACCCAGTACTTC
TRBD1,few,TRBV6-1,TRBJ1-5,CASSEEGPGQGYSNQPQHF,TGTGCCAGCAGTGAAGAAGGCCCCGGACAGGGGTATAGCAATCAGCCCCAGCATTTT
.,few,TRBV18,TRBJ2-3,CASSPGVSDTQYF,TGTGCCAGCTCCCCAGGGGTCTCAGATACGCAGTATTTT
.,many,TRBV27,TRBJ2-1,CASSYQGNEQFF,TGTGCCAGCAGTTATCAAGGAAATGAGCAGTTCTTC
.,.,TRBV5-1,TRBJ2-2,CASSPNQGINTGELFF,TGCGCCAGCAGCCCCAACCAGGGCATCAACACCGGGGAGCTGTTTTTT
.,.,TRBV2,TRBJ1-6,CASSDEGNSPLHF,TGTGCCAGCAGTGACGAAGGGAATTCACCCCTCCACTTT
.,many,TRBV11-2,TRBJ2-3,CASSPTRNTQYF,TGTGCCAGCAGCCCCACCCGGAATACGCAGTATTTT
.,.,TRBV2,TRBJ1-1,CASSQRPSGVNTEAFF,TGTGCCAGCAGCCAAAGACCGTCCGGAGTAAACACTGAAGCTTTCTTT
.,.,TRBV6-2/TRBV6-3,TRBJ2-1,CASSYSRQNEQFF,TGTGCCAGCAGTTACTCCCGACAGAATGAGCAGTTCTTC
.,few,TRBV30,TRBJ2-3,CAWSVRRGGGGTDTQYF,TGTGCCTGGAGTGTACGGAGGGGGGGCGGAGGCACAGATACGCAGTATTTT
TRBD1,many,TRBV11-2,TRBJ1-2,CASSLRTGIVGYTF,TGTGCCAGCAGCTTACGGACAGGGATTGTTGGCTACACCTTC
.,many,TRBV11-2,TRBJ2-5,CASSLGGFGSETQYF,TGTGCCAGCAGCTTAGGGGGGTTCGGGTCGGAGACCCAGTACTTC
TRBD1,.,TRBV6-6,TRBJ2-1,CASSYEGAIYNEQFF,TGTGCCAGCAGTTACGAGGGGGCGATCTACAATGAGCAGTTCTTC
.,.,TRBV5-6,TRBJ2-7,CAGSLDRAYEQYF,TGTGCCGGCAGCTTGGACAGAGCCTACGAGCAGTACTTC
TRBD1,many,TRBV6-1,TRBJ2-1,CASIFSTGVRNEQFF,TGTGCCAGCATCTTCTCTACAGGGGTCCGCAATGAGCAGTTCTTC
.,.,TRBV5-4,TRBJ2-3,CASRRTGTGGTDTQYF,TGTGCCAGCAGAAGAACGGGGACGGGAGGCACAGATACGCAGTATTTT
.,many,TRBV2,TRBJ2-1,CASTGRSSYNEQFF,TGTGCCAGCACCGGACGGTCCTCCTACAATGAGCAGTTCTTC
.,few,TRBV29-1,TRBJ2-5,CSVVGTVGETQYF,TGCAGCGTTGTTGGCACGGTAGGGGAGACCCAGTACTTC
.,.,TRBV5-4,TRBJ1-5,CASSHKGGPQHF,TGTGCCAGCAGCCATAAGGGGGGGCCCCAGCATTTT
.,.,TRBV29-1,TRBJ1-1,CSAELGTEAFF,TGCAGCGCTGAGCTGGGCACTGAAGCTTTCTTT
.,.,TRBV2,TRBJ2-1,CASSEGAGIYNEQFF,TGTGCCAGCAGTGAGGGGGCAGGAATCTACAATGAGCAGTTCTTC
TRBD2,.,TRBV20-1,TRBJ2-1,CSALNPGTSGSNEQFF,TGCAGTGCTCTGAACCCCGGGACTAGCGGGAGCAATGAGCAGTTCTTC
.,many,TRBV2,TRBJ2-7,CASSGGRWYEQYF,TGTGCCAGCAGTGGAGGCAGGTGGTACGAGCAGTACTTC